This T cell receptor beta chain appears in the sequencing data of a study of cytomegalovirus exposure and HLA in healthy donors. Study-level findings and limits: In vitro assays verified that a few CMV-associated chains recognized CMV antigens specifically.

The PCR was carried out with 60 Vbeta primers and 13 Jbeta primers. Per the original methods: About 11 million of the roughly 77 million unique TCR beta chains counted in a later analysis were shared. Repertoires were generated with immunoSEQ multiplex PCR, while TCRdb's copy carries only in-frame clones and drops some. V and J calls and clone size are those listed in that table; D and trimming were worked out from the DNA. Of under 200,000 clones listed, around 79% are singletons. Details on this clone: The antigen is undetermined.

V was clipped by 2 bases and J by 4 bases, with 13 bases between them. Germline V gene sequence: CDR1 MDHEN, CDR2 SYDVKM. This CDR3 has 15 residues. This TCR derives from a woman between 50 and 59 years old in good health and CMV-seronegative. Sequencing input: PBMCs. V is TRBV28 and J is TRBJ2-3, with D maybe TRBD2 (6 bases). CDR3 amino acids: CASSLAGPAADTQYF. DNA for the CDR3: TGTGCCAGCAGTTTAGCGGGACCGGCCGCAGATACGCAGTATTTT. The variable domain in full, completed from reference TRBV28 and TRBJ2-3, reads DVKVTQSSRYLVKRTGEKVFLECVQDMDHENMFWYRQDPGLGLRLIYFSYDVKMKEKGDIPEGYSVSREKKERFSLILESASTNQTSMYLCASSLAGPAADTQYFGPGTRLTVL.